This entry concerns a single T cell receptor (delta chain). TCRdb redid the clone calls on the reads with CATT. The sample carries over 5,000 delta-chain clones, more than 12% recorded once. The data were taken from a study of gamma-delta chains in newborns, infants, children. Study background: Innate gammadelta T cells reportedly expand polyclonally right after birth, driven by microbial exposure, per the title.

This CDR3 is built from 18 residues. V gave up 3 bases and J gave up 3 bases; unmatched junction bases: 13. The germline CDR1 and CDR2 sequences are GEAIGNYY and EKD. Material: blood, obtained at baseline. The receptor was isolated from a child who was a newborn, infant or young child, either healthy, febrile or measles-vaccinated (not recorded which). This chain uses TRDV2 with TRDJ1, with TRDD3 matching over 12 bases. CDR3 in amino acids: CACDDITGGYTVPDKLIF. The DNA for the CDR3 is TGTGCCTGTGACGATATTACTGGGGGATACACAGTCCCCGATAAACTCATCTTT.